Listed here are 26 T cell receptor beta chains from one sample, sequenced in a study of CD8+CD57+ T cells in acquired aplastic anemia. For CDR3 and TCR beta VDJ profiling, genomic DNA was the template used. TCRdb fed the reads into MiXCR, producing one record per CDR3 protein. The sample has 200,000 to 250,000 distinct CDR3 sequences, approximately 60% seen once; the top ten hold 29%. The sequenced sample consisted of sorted CD4+, CD8+, or CD8+CD57+ T cells (not recorded which) from PBMCs. These receptors originate from a human donor in good health.

The V call is TRBV10-3, the J call TRBJ1-3; possibly TRBD1 for D (5 bases). CDR3 length: 14 residues. Per germline, CDR1 ENHRY and CDR2 SYGVKD. The DNA for the CDR3 is TGTGCTTCTCTACCCGACAGCTCTGGAAACACCATATATTTT. Its translation is CASLPDSSGNTIYF.

Ten or more counts support this clonotype. The rearrangement uses TRBV6-5 and TRBJ2-1, with 7 nucleotides matching TRBD2. CDR1 MNHEY and CDR2 SVGAGI come from the germline V gene. With 4 bases clipped from V and 5 bases from J, the junction kept 2 bases outside the gene matches. There are 13 residues in the CDR3. For the CDR3, the DNA is TGTGCCAGCAGTTCCCTAGCGGACAATGAGCAGTTCTTC. Translated: CASSSLADNEQFF.

There are a few counts of this clonotype. The chain recombines TRBV5-1 with TRBJ2-7; D is unclear. The V and J ends lost 4 bases and 2 bases respectively, with 10 bases between them. The germline gives CDR1 SGHRS, CDR2 YFSETQ. The CDR3 length is 13 residues. Here the CDR3 DNA reads TGCGCCAGCAGCCTAGGGATGACCTACGAGCAGTACTTC. Translation gives CASSLGMTYEQYF.

This chain joins TRBV7-9 and TRBJ2-1, with 7 bases that match TRBD1. With V trimmed by 4 bases and J by 3 bases, 12 bases remained unmatched. Germline assignment: CDR1 SEHNR and CDR2 FQNEAQ (reference sequence). The CDR3 length is 17 residues. The CDR3 sequence: CASSSRQGRGFYNEQFF. The CDR3 nucleotides are TGTGCCAGCAGCTCCAGACAGGGTCGGGGTTTCTACAATGAGCAGTTCTTC.

This clonotype was picked up many times. The DNA for the CDR3 is TGTGCCAGCAGCTCGACAGGTATCGAGCAGTACTTC. Residues: CASSSTGIEQYF. This chain connects TRBV7-9 to TRBJ2-7, with a possible D match to TRBD1 (6 bases). Germline V gene sequence: CDR1 SEHNR, CDR2 FQNEAQ (reference sequence). Trimming shortened V by 4 bases and J by 6 bases, and 10 bases separated the two germline ends. The CDR3 runs 12 residues.

The V gene is TRBV25-1, the J gene TRBJ1-1; TRBD1 matches 7 bases. V was pared by 5 bases and J by 0 bases, with 3 bases of the junction left unmatched. Germline V gene data show CDR1 as MGHDK and CDR2 as SYGVNS. The CDR3 sequence is 14 residues long. DNA for the CDR3: TGTGCCAGCAGTCAGACAGGGCTGAACACTGAAGCTTTCTTT. It is translated as CASSQTGLNTEAFF.

V is TRBV7-8 and J is TRBJ1-6; D perhaps matches TRBD1 (6 bases). The CDR3 has 15 residues. Per the germline V gene, CDR1 is SGHVS and CDR2 is FQNEAQ. Trimming left V 5 bases short and J 10 bases short, with 18 bases between. The DNA for the CDR3 is TGTGCCAGCAGCCCAGAGGGGGGGATTTACTCACCCCTCCACTTT. Its protein product is CASSPEGGIYSPLHF. The full variable domain, in which reference TRBV7-8 and TRBJ1-6 provide the parts outside the CDR3, is GAGVSQSPRYKVAKRGQDVALRCDPISGHVSLFWYQQALGQGPEFLTYFQNEAQLDKSGLPSDRFFAERPEGSVSTLKIQRTQQEDSAVYLCASSPEGGIYSPLHFGNGTRLTVT.

This chain links TRBV2 with TRBJ1-6; possible D gene TRBD1, 5 bases. The CDR3 contains 16 residues. CDR1 and CDR2 (germline): SNHLY, FYNNEI. Trimming left V 6 bases short and J 7 bases short, with 19 bases between. CDR3 residues: CASSASTQALNSPLHF. In nucleotides, the CDR3 is TGTGCCAGCAGCGCCTCTACACAGGCCCTAAATTCACCCCTCCACTTT.

The chain carries TRBV20-1 and TRBJ1-4, with D unresolved. This CDR3 region has 11 residues. V lost 5 bases, J lost 13 bases, and 14 bases lay in between. Germline V gene lookup returns CDR1 DFQATT and CDR2 SNEGSKA (reference sequence). This CDR3 is CSASGSYLLFF. The CDR3 DNA sequence: TGCAGTGCTTCCGGGTCCTACCTACTGTTTTTT.

In nucleotides, the CDR3 is TGTGCCAGCAGCTTAGGGCGCGGGTTATTATCACCCCTCCACTTT. This gives the protein CASSLGRGLLSPLHF. The chain is built from TRBV7-9 and TRBJ1-6; D remains unclear. Germline V gene lookup returns CDR1 SEHNR and CDR2 FQNEAQ (reference sequence). The CDR3 spans 15 residues. V lost 1 base to trimming and J lost 10 bases, with 14 bases between them.

This chain connects TRBV10-3 to TRBJ2-7, with 8 bases aligning to TRBD2. V lost 9 bases, J lost 2 bases, and 6 bases stayed unmatched. CDR1 is ENHRY, CDR2 SYGVKD, per germline. The CDR3 loop spans 13 amino acids. The CDR3 here is CAIASGLAYEQYF. In nucleotides, the CDR3 is TGTGCCATAGCCTCGGGACTAGCCTACGAGCAGTACTTC.

This clonotype was counted ten times or more. This chain connects TRBV20-1 to TRBJ2-5; TRBD2 agrees at 9 bases. Germline trimming cut 3 bases from V and 1 base from J; bases unmatched to any gene: 3. Germline CDR1 DFQATT, CDR2 SNEGSKA (reference sequence). The CDR3 has 14 amino acids. DNA of the CDR3: TGCAGTGCTAGTAGTAGCGGGGGCCAAGAGACCCAGTACTTC. Amino acids: CSASSSGGQETQYF.

V and J are TRBV19 and TRBJ1-4; TRBD1 matches at 7 bases. In germline, CDR1 is LNHDA, CDR2 SQIVND (reference sequence). The CDR3 has 16 residues. J was trimmed by 4 bases and V by 2 bases; bases with no gene match: 7. The CDR3 DNA follows: TGTGCCAGTAGTATATTTTCCGGGACAGTTAATGAAAAACTGTTTTTT. This encodes CASSIFSGTVNEKLFF.

Comments on this clonotype: In this CDR3 the conserved last residue, phenylalanine or tryptophan, is missing, so a read error is likely. It is unclear where the CDR3 begins or ends on the DNA, so no DNA is shown, and the CDR3 is as TCRdb lists it. The chain couples TRBV4-3 to TRBJ2-1. The CDR3 adds up to 8 amino acids, both ends counted. Per germline, CDR1 LGHNA and CDR2 YSLEER. The CDR3 reads CASSQGPS.

There are many counts of this clonotype. This chain links TRBV11-1 with TRBJ2-7, with 7 bases aligning to TRBD1. Germline CDR1 is SGHAT and CDR2 is FQDESV (reference sequence). This CDR3 is 14 amino acids long. V dropped 6 bases and J dropped 3; count of bases not matched to a gene: 8. The CDR3 loop reads CASRDEGAHYEQYF. In nucleotides, the CDR3 is TGTGCCAGCAGAGATGAGGGGGCGCACTACGAGCAGTACTTC.

The gene calls are TRBV7-6 and TRBJ2-2, with 9 bases aligning to TRBD1. This CDR3 is 17 amino acids long. The V gene's germline CDR1 is SGHVS and CDR2 FNYEAQ. The ends lost 2 bases at V and 5 bases at J; junction bases unmatched: 9. CDR3 sequence (DNA): TGTGCCAGCAGCTTATCGGGACAGGGACTTTGGACCGGGGAGCTGTTTTTT. It codes for CASSLSGQGLWTGELFF.

The chain combines TRBV29-1 with TRBJ2-5, with D perhaps TRBD2 (7 bases). CDR3 size: 11 residues. Looked up from germline, CDR1 is SQVTM and CDR2 is ANQGSEA. The CDR3 DNA follows: TGCGCGGGGGCAGGGGCAGAGACCCAGTACTTC. Amino acid sequence: CAGAGAETQYF.

The sample holds many counts of this clonotype. The rearrangement links TRBV25-1 to TRBJ2-7, with D unresolved. The CDR3 is made up of 15 amino acids. Germline lookup yields CDR1 MGHDK and CDR2 SYGVNS. Trimming stripped 1 base from V and 2 bases from J, with 12 bases between. The CDR3 is CASSESVNGAYEQYF. CDR3 coding DNA: TGTGCCAGCAGTGAATCAGTTAACGGTGCCTACGAGCAGTACTTC.

V is TRBV7-8 and J is TRBJ1-5; a possible D gene is TRBD1 (6 bases). This CDR3 region has 16 residues. V lost 2 bases to trimming and J lost 3 bases, with 14 bases between them. Germline V gives CDR1 SGHVS, CDR2 FQNEAQ. The CDR3 sequence: CASSLSAGANNQPQHF. CDR3 sequence (DNA): TGTGCCAGCAGCTTAAGTGCAGGGGCGAACAATCAGCCCCAGCATTTT. The full variable domain, in which reference TRBV7-8 and TRBJ1-5 provide the parts outside the CDR3, is GAGVSQSPRYKVAKRGQDVALRCDPISGHVSLFWYQQALGQGPEFLTYFQNEAQLDKSGLPSDRFFAERPEGSVSTLKIQRTQQEDSAVYLCASSLSAGANNQPQHFGDGTRLSIL.

Worth noting for this clonotype: One end of the junction is discordant with germline, which a read error may explain. The V gene is TRBV7-2, the J gene TRBJ1-1; D not certain. This CDR3 has 13 residues. Germline loops: CDR1 SGHTA, CDR2 FQGNSA. The CDR3: CASSIVAGPEAFF. The CDR3 nucleotides read TGTGCCAGCAGCATAGTAGCAGGCCCTGAGGCTTTCTTT.

This clonotype was found many times. This sequence joins TRBV11-3 and TRBJ2-3; D is undetermined. V was pared by 5 bases and J by 0 bases, with 15 bases between. CDR3 length equals 16 residues. Germline V gene lookup returns CDR1 SGHNT and CDR2 YENEEA. CDR3 region: CASSPQDGGSTDTQYF. CDR3 nucleotides: TGTGCCAGCAGCCCCCAGGACGGCGGAAGCACAGATACGCAGTATTTT.

The chain links TRBV20-1 to TRBJ2-7, with D uncertain. With 0 bases removed from V and 6 bases from J, the gap between germline ends came to 12 bases. The length of the CDR3 is 13 residues. From germline, CDR1 is DFQATT and CDR2 SNEGSKA (reference sequence). CDR3 loop: CSARDPGNPEQYF. CDR3 nucleotide sequence: TGCAGTGCTAGAGATCCGGGTAATCCCGAGCAGTACTTC.

The rearrangement uses TRBV19 and TRBJ1-5; 7 positions match TRBD1. Germline V gene lookup returns CDR1 LNHDA and CDR2 SQIVND (reference sequence). This CDR3 contains 15 residues. V shed 8 bases, J shed 6 bases, and the junction held 13 bases outside the gene matches. The CDR3 coding sequence is TGTGCCAGTCGGGCTAATGACAGGGAGGGTCAGCCCCAGCATTTT. Residues: CASRANDREGQPQHF.

This clonotype was seen more than once but under ten times. The V gene is TRBV7-6, the J gene TRBJ1-6; D is unclear. V was trimmed by 3 bases and J by 5 bases, leaving 8 bases between them. The CDR3 is made up of 14 amino acids. Germline V gives CDR1 SGHVS, CDR2 FNYEAQ. The DNA for the CDR3 is TGTGCCAGCAGCTTCGGCGCCCATAATTCACCCCTCCACTTT. Its protein product is CASSFGAHNSPLHF.

This clonotype has a handful of counts. The chain employs TRBV7-2 and TRBJ2-2, with 9 positions matching TRBD1. CDR3 length: 15 residues. Per germline, CDR1 SGHTA and CDR2 FQGNSA. Trimming took 4 bases from V and 4 from J; bases not matched to a gene: 4. CDR3 DNA: TGTGCCAGCAGCTGGGACAGGGTTAGCACCGGGGAGCTGTTTTTT. Encoded protein: CASSWDRVSTGELFF.

This clonotype has just a few counts. This CDR3 reads CSATGHLNTEAFF. CDR3 bases: TGCAGTGCTACAGGACACTTGAACACTGAAGCTTTCTTT. This rearrangement joins TRBV20-1 to TRBJ1-1; D possibly corresponds to TRBD1 (5 bases). The CDR3 sequence is 13 residues long. Trimming removed 4 bases from V and 0 bases from J, with 9 bases in between. Germline CDR1 and CDR2: DFQATT and SNEGSKA (reference sequence).